The rows below give T cell receptor beta chains drawn from one sample of a study of CD8+ T cells in alopecia areata. The repertoire was sequenced with immunoSEQ multiplex PCR; TCRdb's copy has only in-frame clones and lacks some. The profile covers about 91,000 clones, with roughly 42% appearing a single time and 0.79% taken by the ten largest. The sequencing sample was made of CD4+ T cells sorted from blood. These receptors all stem from a human donor with alopecia areata. CDR3s include the opening cysteine and the closing phenylalanine or tryptophan.

j_call,v_call,cdr3_aa
TRBJ2-7,TRBV28,CASMAGGLHGTYEQYF
TRBJ2-3,TRBV29-1,CSVGRSFTDTQYF
TRBJ2-5,TRBV2,CASSVDSTAKTQYF
TRBJ2-5,TRBV7-2,CASSTAVLVQETQYF
TRBJ1-2,TRBV29-1,CSVEDQGRLAKGYTF
TRBJ2-1,TRBV5-6,CASSLVIGGRAWDEQFF
TRBJ2-3,TRBV5-1,CASRALPSTDTQYF
TRBJ2-1,TRBV29-1,CSVEKAQGRAEQFF
TRBJ2-5,TRBV28,CASMVGRQETQYF
TRBJ2-5,TRBV6-5,CASRLLETQYF
TRBJ2-3,TRBV4-3,CASSAAGGLDTQYF
TRBJ1-3,TRBV4-1,CASSQAHGNTIYF
TRBJ2-7,TRBV27,CASRQGFGEQYF
TRBJ1-1,TRBV30,CAWRGMNTEAFF
TRBJ2-1,TRBV28,CASSSLGGQIYNEQFF
TRBJ1-2,TRBV5-1,CASSSPLGGTNYGYTF
TRBJ2-5,TRBV28,CASSTAGAGYGETQYF
TRBJ2-2,TRBV7-2,CASSFLAGELFF
TRBJ1-1,TRBV29-1,CSVGVRGAYSEAFF
TRBJ2-3,TRBV28,CASSSPRGITDTQYF
TRBJ2-7,TRBV15,CATSRDRRASGREEQYF
TRBJ1-4,TRBV29-1,CSGGGMFGEKLFF
TRBJ1-4,TRBV28,CASSLDRGNEKLFF
TRBJ1-2,TRBV15,CATSRGGGQGGRDGYTF
TRBJ1-2,TRBV29-1,CSVEGANGYTF
TRBJ1-6,TRBV5-6,CASSRGQTDSPLHF
TRBJ1-1,TRBV29-1,CSVDTVAMNTEAFF
TRBJ2-3,TRBV5-1,CASSPGRGGADTQYF
TRBJ1-2,TRBV7-2,CASIPQGAIYGYTF
TRBJ1-1,TRBV29-1,CSVEVLGRVTEAFF
TRBJ2-3,TRBV29-1,CSVDSEITDTQYF
TRBJ2-1,TRBV4-3,CASSHSGEQFF
TRBJ1-1,TRBV29-1,CSVYRGWTEAFF
TRBJ1-1,TRBV30,CAWSVLNEGAFF
TRBJ2-7,TRBV29-1,CSVCLSTETLSRGTYEQYF
TRBJ1-2,TRBV27,CASSLEGEYGYTF
TRBJ2-5,TRBV29-1,CSVSGTGSGETQYF
TRBJ1-2,TRBV25-1,CASSATGNHTF
TRBJ2-3,TRBV5-1,CASSSTPRDLPDTQYF
TRBJ1-1,TRBV28,CASRWASTEAFF
TRBJ1-2,TRBV29-1,CSVDRAGYTF
TRBJ2-2,TRBV5-4,CASSWTSGNTGELFF